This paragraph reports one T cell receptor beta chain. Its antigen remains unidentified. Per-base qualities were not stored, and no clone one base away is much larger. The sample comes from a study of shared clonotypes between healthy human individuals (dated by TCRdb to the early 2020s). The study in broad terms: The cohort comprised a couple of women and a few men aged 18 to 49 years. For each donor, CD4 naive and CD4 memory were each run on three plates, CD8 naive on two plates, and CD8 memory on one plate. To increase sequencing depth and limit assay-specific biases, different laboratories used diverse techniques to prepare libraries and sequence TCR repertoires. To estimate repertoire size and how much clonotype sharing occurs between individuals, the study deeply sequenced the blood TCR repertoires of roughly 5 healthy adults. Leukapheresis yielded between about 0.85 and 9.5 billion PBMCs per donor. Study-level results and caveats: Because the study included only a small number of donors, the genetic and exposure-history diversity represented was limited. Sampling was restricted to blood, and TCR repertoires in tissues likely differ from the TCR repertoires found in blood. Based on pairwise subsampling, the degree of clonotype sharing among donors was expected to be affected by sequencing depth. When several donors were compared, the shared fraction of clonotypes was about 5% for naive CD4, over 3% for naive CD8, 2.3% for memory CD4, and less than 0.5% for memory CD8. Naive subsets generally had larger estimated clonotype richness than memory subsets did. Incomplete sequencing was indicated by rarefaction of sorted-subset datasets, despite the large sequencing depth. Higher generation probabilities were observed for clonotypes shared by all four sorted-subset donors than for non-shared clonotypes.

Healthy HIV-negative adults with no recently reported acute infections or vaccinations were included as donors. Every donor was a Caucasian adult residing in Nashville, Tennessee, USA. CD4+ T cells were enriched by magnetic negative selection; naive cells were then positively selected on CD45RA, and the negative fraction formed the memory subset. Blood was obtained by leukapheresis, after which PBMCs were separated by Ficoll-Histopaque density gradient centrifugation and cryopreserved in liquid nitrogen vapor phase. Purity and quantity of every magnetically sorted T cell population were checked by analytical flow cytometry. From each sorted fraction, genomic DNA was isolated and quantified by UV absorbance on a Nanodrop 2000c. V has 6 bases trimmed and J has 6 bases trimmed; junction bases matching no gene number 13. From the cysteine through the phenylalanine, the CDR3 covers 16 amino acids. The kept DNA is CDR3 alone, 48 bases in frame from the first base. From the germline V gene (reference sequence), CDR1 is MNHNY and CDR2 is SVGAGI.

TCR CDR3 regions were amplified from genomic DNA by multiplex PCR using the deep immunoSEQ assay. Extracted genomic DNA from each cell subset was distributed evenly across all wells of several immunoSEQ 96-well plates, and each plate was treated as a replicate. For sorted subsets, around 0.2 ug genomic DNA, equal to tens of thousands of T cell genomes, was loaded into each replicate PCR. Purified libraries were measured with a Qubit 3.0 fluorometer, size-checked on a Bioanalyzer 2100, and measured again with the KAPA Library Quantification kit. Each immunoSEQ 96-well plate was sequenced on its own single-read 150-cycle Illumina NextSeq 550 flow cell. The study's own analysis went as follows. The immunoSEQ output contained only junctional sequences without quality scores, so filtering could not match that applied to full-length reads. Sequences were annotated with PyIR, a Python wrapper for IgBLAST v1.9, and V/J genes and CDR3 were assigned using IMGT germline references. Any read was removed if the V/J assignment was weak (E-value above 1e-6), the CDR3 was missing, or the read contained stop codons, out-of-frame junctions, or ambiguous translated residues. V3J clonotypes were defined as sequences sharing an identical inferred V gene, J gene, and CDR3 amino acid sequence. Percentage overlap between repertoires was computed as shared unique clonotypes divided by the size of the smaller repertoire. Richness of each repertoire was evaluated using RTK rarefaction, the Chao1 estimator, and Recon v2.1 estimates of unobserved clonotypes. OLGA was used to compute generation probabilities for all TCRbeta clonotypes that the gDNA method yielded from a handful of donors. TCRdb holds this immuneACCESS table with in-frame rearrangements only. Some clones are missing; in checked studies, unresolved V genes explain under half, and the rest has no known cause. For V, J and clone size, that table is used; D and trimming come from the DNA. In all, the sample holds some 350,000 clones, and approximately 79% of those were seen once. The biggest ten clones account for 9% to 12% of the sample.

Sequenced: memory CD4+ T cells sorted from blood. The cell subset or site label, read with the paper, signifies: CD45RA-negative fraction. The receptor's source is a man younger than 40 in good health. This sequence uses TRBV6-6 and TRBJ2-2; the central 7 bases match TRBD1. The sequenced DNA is TGTGCCAGCAGCTCGGCGACAGGGCTCGGGCCCGGGGAGCTGTTTTTT. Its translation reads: CASSSATGLGPGELFF.